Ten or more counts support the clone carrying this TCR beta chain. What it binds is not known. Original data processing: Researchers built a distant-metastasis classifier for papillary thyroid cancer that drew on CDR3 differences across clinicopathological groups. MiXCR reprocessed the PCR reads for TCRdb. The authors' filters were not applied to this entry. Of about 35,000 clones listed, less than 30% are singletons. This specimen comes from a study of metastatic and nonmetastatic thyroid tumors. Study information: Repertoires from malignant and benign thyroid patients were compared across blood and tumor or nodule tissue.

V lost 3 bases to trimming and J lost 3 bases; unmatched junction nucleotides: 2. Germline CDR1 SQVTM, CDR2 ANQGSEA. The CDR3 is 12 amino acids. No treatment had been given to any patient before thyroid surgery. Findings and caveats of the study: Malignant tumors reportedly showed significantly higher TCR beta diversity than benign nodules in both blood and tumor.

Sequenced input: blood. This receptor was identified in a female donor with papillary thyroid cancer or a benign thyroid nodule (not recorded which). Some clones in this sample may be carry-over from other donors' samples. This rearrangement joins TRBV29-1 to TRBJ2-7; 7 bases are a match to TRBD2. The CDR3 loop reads CSVDLADYEQYF. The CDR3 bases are TGCAGCGTTGATCTAGCGGACTACGAGCAGTACTTC.